These 8 T cell receptor beta chains originate from one sample sequenced in a study of shared clonotypes between healthy human individuals. CD8 cells regarded as naive lacked CD45RO, were positively chosen for CCR7, and omitted terminally differentiated effector memory CD45RA+ cells. Libraries were prepared by immunoSEQ multiplex PCR; TCRdb keeps only in-frame clonotypes and omits some of them. Counted here are 1.5 million to 2.5 million clones, about 95% occurring once; the ten biggest clones make up 1% to 1.5%. Sequences were obtained from naive CD8+ T cells sorted from blood. The receptors were gathered from a man between 18 and 29 years old in good health.

This chain joins TRBV27 and TRBJ1-6; 9 bases are a match to TRBD1. Germline CDR1 is MNHEY and CDR2 is SMNVEV (reference sequence). The CDR3 runs 14 residues. V dropped 5 bases and J dropped 14; count of bases not matched to a gene: 10. The CDR3 nucleotides read TGTGCCAGCAGTCCCGACAGGGGGTGGGGGTCCCTCCACTTT. The encoded protein is CASSPDRGWGSLHF.

The chain uses TRBV28 and TRBJ2-4, with 8 bases lining up with TRBD1. There are 19 residues in the CDR3. From germline, CDR1 is MDHEN and CDR2 SYDVKM. The V gene end was trimmed by 2 bases and the J gene end by 4 bases; junction bases not matched to a gene: 16. The CDR3 sequence: CASSLDRDRYGELKNIQYF. CDR3 sequence (DNA): TGTGCCAGCAGTTTAGACCGGGACAGGTATGGAGAGTTGAAAAACATTCAGTACTTC.

This chain joins TRBV5-1 and TRBJ2-7; D uncertain. Trimming took off 0 bases at V and 11 bases at J, with 12 bases between the two ends. Germline CDR1 SGHRS, CDR2 YFSETQ. CDR3 length: 12 amino acids. This CDR3 reads CASSLDAGFEYF. CDR3 DNA: TGCGCCAGCAGCTTGGACGCAGGTTTTGAGTACTTC.

The chain carries TRBV2 and TRBJ2-4; 8 bases line up with TRBD1. The CDR3 spans 15 residues. The germline CDR1 and CDR2 sequences are SNHLY and FYNNEI. With 4 bases clipped from V and 11 bases from J, the junction kept 13 bases outside the gene matches. The CDR3 nucleotides read TGTGCCAGCAGTGTCATCGCCGGGACAGGAGGATTTCAGTACTTC. Amino acid sequence: CASSVIAGTGGFQYF.

This clone was recorded once. The chain uses TRBV29-1 and TRBJ2-7; D not resolved. The germline V gene encodes CDR1 SQVTM and CDR2 ANQGSEA. The CDR3 totals 14 residues. Trimming pared 3 bases from V and 0 bases from J, leaving 12 bases between. CDR3 in amino acids: CSVETAKSSYEQYF. In DNA form, the CDR3 reads TGCAGCGTTGAGACTGCGAAAAGCTCCTACGAGCAGTACTTC.

V usage is TRBV9 and J usage is TRBJ2-7, with D perhaps TRBD2 (5 bases). With 4 bases removed from V and 5 bases from J, the gap between germline ends came to 16 bases. This CDR3 contains 14 residues. Per germline, CDR1 SGDLS and CDR2 YYNGEE. CDR3 sequence reads: CASSLMDFWDEQYF. DNA for the CDR3: TGTGCCAGCAGCCTTATGGACTTTTGGGACGAGCAGTACTTC.

CDR3 sequence: CASSLGGGGGTYHTEAFF. The CDR3 DNA reads TGTGCCAGCAGCTTAGGTGGCGGTGGAGGAACCTACCATACTGAAGCTTTCTTT. The chain recombines TRBV11-2 with TRBJ1-1; no firm D call. The CDR3 extends over 18 amino acids. Trimming pared 1 base from V and 5 bases from J, leaving 23 bases between. CDR1 is SGHAT, CDR2 FQNNGV, per germline.

The chain carries TRBV13 and TRBJ2-5; TRBD2 matches 12 bases. V lost 5 bases to trimming and J lost 0 bases; unmatched junction nucleotides: 7. Germline lookup yields CDR1 PRHDT and CDR2 FYEKMQ (reference sequence). The length of the CDR3 is 17 residues. The CDR3 region has the DNA TGTGCCAGCAGCATTGGACTAGCGGGGCGGTACCAAGAGACCCAGTACTTC. Its protein product is CASSIGLAGRYQETQYF. Complete variable domain (other parts from reference TRBV13 and TRBJ2-5): AAGVIQSPRHLIKEKRETATLKCYPIPRHDTVYWYQQGPGQDPQFLISFYEKMQSDKGSIPDRFSAQQFSDYHSELNMSSLELGDSALYFCASSIGLAGRYQETQYFGPGTRLLVL.